These 11 T cell receptor beta chains were all obtained from the same sample, sequenced in a study of control samples from healthy donors and cancer patients. Method: immunoSEQ multiplex PCR; TCRdb's copy keeps in-frame clones and lacks some. The sample records 85,000 to 95,000 clones, roughly 90% being singletons. Sample: blood. The receptors here all came from a woman aged 65 to 85 in good health.

The gene calls are TRBV12-3 or TRBV12-4 and TRBJ1-1; D might be TRBD1 (6 bases). V shed 4 bases and J shed 1 base, with 7 bases lying between them. The CDR3 has 13 amino acids. The DNA of the CDR3 is TGTGCCAGCAGTTGGGGACAGAACACTGAAGCTTTCTTT. Translating gives CASSWGQNTEAFF.

The chain is built from TRBV9 and TRBJ2-5, with TRBD1 matching 8 bases. The CDR3 is 14 amino acids. V dropped 4 bases and J dropped 1; count of bases not matched to a gene: 3. CDR1 and CDR2 (germline): SGDLS, YYNGEE. The chain's CDR3 is CASSIGQGQETQYF. CDR3 DNA sequence: TGTGCCAGCAGCATTGGACAGGGCCAAGAGACCCAGTACTTC.

CDR3: CATSRGEGGTEAFF. Here the CDR3 DNA reads TGTGCCACCAGCAGAGGGGAGGGAGGGACTGAAGCTTTCTTT. The V and J genes are TRBV15 and TRBJ1-1; D is uncertain. V lost 1 base to trimming and J lost 5 bases, with 11 bases between them. The CDR3 spans 14 residues. Germline V lookup: CDR1 LNHNV, CDR2 YYDKDF (reference sequence).

The chain recombines TRBV29-1 with TRBJ1-2; D is unclear. Germline V lookup: CDR1 SQVTM, CDR2 ANQGSEA. CDR3 length: 14 amino acids. Trimming removed 4 bases at V and 7 bases at J, with 19 bases between. The CDR3 loop is CSVVSGSRSLGYTF. CDR3 bases: TGCAGCGTTGTATCAGGATCCCGGTCGCTTGGCTACACCTTC.

The chain couples TRBV6-1 to TRBJ1-1, with D tentatively TRBD1 (5 bases). CDR3 size: 14 residues. V gave up 1 base and J gave up 3 bases, with 9 bases separating them. Germline assignment: CDR1 MNHNS and CDR2 SASEGT. CDR3 nucleotide sequence: TGTGCCAGCAGTGAAGGGGGCATGTACACTGAAGCTTTCTTT. Protein: CASSEGGMYTEAFF.

This chain joins TRBV3-1 (or the pseudogene TRBV3-2) and TRBJ1-2; D gene unclear. The V and J ends lost 3 bases and 2 bases respectively, with 16 bases between them. Germline CDR1 reads LGHDT; CDR2 reads YNNKEL (reference sequence). The CDR3 has 16 amino acids. The CDR3 is CASSQGKGSLNYGYTF. In DNA form, the CDR3 reads TGTGCCAGCAGCCAGGGAAAAGGATCTCTAAACTATGGCTACACCTTC.

The chain joins TRBV27 to TRBJ2-7; 8 bases line up with TRBD2. CDR3 length: 14 amino acids. The V segment lost 5 bases and the J segment 2 bases; nucleotides outside the gene matches: 5. Germline CDR1 MNHEY, CDR2 SMNVEV (reference sequence). The CDR3 DNA is TGTGCCAGCAGTCAAATAGCGGGACCCTACGAGCAGTACTTC. It codes for CASSQIAGPYEQYF.

This chain connects TRBV30 to TRBJ1-4; 8 bases match TRBD1. Germline V gene sequence: CDR1 GTSNPN, CDR2 SVGIG (reference sequence). The CDR3 is 15 residues long. The J segment lost 3 bases and the V segment lost 4 bases, leaving 7 bases of the junction unmatched. DNA for the CDR3: TGTGCCTGGAAACAGGGGGGCACTGCTAATGAAAAACTGTTTTTT. It is translated as CAWKQGGTANEKLFF.

V gene TRBV10-3 combines with J gene TRBJ2-3; no reliable D call. V was pared by 10 bases and J by 2 bases, with 7 bases between. The CDR3 covers 11 residues. Germline values: CDR1 ENHRY, CDR2 SYGVKD. The CDR3 DNA is TGTGCCACCCAAAACACAGATACGCAGTATTTT. Protein product: CATQNTDTQYF.

The rearrangement links TRBV20-1 to TRBJ1-4, with TRBD1 as a possible D gene (6 bases). Germline CDR1 is DFQATT and CDR2 is SNEGSKA (reference sequence). This CDR3 has 14 amino acids. V was pared by 3 bases and J by 7 bases, with 15 bases between. CDR3 sequence reads: CSASGGALGEKLFF. As DNA, the CDR3 is TGCAGTGCTAGTGGGGGGGCGCTAGGTGAAAAACTGTTTTTT.

Here the CDR3 reads CASSTGGGYTF. DNA of the CDR3: TGTGCCAGCAGCACAGGGGGCGGCTACACCTTC. The chain couples TRBV7-9 to TRBJ1-2, with 9 bases that match TRBD1. CDR1 is SEHNR, CDR2 FQNEAQ, per germline (reference sequence). The CDR3 is made up of 11 amino acids. V gave up 5 bases and J gave up 8 bases; unmatched junction bases: 0.